This TCR beta chain stems from a study of T-cell reconstitution after alpha-beta-depleted transplantation in children. Overall study results and limits: After transplant, high TCRbeta diversity at day 60 in some patients arose from surviving recipient T cells and thymic progenitors. It was newly produced T cells that mostly accounted for T-cell counts and diversity one year after transplant.

CDR1 and CDR2 from the germline V gene are SGHNT and YYREEE (reference sequence). Unmatched junction bases numbered 7, after V lost 1 base and J lost 4 bases. The CDR3 has 17 amino acids. Unique molecular identifiers were incorporated during preparation of the TCRbeta library. TCRdb reprocessed the PCR reads with MiXCR, giving one entry per CDR3 protein. Here the sample spans about 160,000 distinct CDR3 sequences, over 8.5% being singletons. This clonotype appeared many times. The antigen remains undetermined. V gene TRBV5-4 combines with J gene TRBJ2-1; TRBD2 matches at 11 bases. Sequencing was performed on PBMCs, taken before TCRalphabeta/CD19-depleted stem cell transplant. This sequence was found in a boy aged 2-15 years with acute myeloid leukemia, due to receive a stem cell transplant. The CDR3 protein is CASSLKGLAERYNEQFF. The CDR3 DNA reads as TGTGCCAGCAGCTTGAAGGGACTAGCGGAGAGATACAATGAGCAGTTCTTC.